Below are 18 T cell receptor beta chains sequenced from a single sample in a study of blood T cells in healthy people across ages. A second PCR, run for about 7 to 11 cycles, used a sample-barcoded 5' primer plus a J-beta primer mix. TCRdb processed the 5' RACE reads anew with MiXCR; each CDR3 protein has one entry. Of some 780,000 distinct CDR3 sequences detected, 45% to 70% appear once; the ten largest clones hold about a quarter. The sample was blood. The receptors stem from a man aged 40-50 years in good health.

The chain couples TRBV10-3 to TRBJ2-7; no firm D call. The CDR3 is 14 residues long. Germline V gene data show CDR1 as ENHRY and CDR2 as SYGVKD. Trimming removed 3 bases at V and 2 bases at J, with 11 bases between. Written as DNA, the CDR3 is TGTGCCATCAGTGATACAGTCCTTACCTACGAGCAGTACTTC. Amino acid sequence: CAISDTVLTYEQYF.

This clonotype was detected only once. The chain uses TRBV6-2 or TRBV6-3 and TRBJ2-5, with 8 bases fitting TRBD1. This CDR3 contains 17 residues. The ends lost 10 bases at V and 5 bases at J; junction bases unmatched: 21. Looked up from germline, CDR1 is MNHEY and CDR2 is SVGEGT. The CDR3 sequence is CANNPHSGQGASETQYF. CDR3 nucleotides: TGTGCCAACAATCCACACTCCGGACAGGGTGCTTCGGAGACCCAGTACTTC.

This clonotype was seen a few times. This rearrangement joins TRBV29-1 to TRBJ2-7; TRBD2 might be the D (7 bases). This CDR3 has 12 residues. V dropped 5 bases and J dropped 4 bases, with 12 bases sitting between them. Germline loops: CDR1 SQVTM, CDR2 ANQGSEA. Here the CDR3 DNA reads TGCAGCGTTCACAGGGAGGGGTACGAGCAGTACTTC. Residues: CSVHREGYEQYF.

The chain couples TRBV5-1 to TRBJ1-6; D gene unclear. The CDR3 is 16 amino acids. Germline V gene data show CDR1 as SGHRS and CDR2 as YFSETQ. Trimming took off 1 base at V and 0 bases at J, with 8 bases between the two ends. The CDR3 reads CASSLNANSYNSPLHF. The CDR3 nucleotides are TGCGCCAGCAGCTTGAACGCGAACTCCTATAATTCACCCCTCCACTTT.

In nucleotides, the CDR3 is TGCAGTGCTGCCGGGACAGCGAACTATGGCTACACCTTC. It is translated as CSAAGTANYGYTF. The chain couples TRBV20-1 to TRBJ1-2; 7 bases are shared with TRBD1. From germline, CDR1 is DFQATT and CDR2 SNEGSKA (reference sequence). The CDR3 has 13 amino acids. J was trimmed by 2 bases and V by 5 bases; bases with no gene match: 5.

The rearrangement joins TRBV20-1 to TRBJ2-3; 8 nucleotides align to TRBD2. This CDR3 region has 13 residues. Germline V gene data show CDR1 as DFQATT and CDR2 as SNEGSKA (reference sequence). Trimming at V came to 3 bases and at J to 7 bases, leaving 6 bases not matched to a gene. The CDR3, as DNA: TGCAGTGCTAGTGGGCGGGGGGCCCATACGCAGTATTTT. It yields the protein CSASGRGAHTQYF.

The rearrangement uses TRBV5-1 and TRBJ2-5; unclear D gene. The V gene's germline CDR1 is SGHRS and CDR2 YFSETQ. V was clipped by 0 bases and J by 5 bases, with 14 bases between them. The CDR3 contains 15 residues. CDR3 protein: CASSLGTLDLETQYF. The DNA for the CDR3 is TGCGCCAGCAGCTTGGGGACCCTCGATCTTGAGACCCAGTACTTC.

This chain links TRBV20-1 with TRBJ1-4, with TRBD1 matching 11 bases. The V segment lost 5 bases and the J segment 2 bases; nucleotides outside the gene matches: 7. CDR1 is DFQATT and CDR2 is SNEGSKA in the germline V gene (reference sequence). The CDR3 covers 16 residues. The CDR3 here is CSASGQGEVTNEKLFF. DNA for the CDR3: TGCAGTGCTTCGGGACAGGGGGAGGTGACTAATGAAAAACTGTTTTTT.

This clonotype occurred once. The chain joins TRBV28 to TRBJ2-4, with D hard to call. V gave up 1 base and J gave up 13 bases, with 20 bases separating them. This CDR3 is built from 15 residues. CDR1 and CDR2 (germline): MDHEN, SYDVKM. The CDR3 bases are TGTGCCAGCAGTTTATCACCGGACGGCATCGGGTGGCAGTACTTC. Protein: CASSLSPDGIGWQYF. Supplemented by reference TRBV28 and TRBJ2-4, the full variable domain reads DVKVTQSSRYLVKRTGEKVFLECVQDMDHENMFWYRQDPGLGLRLIYFSYDVKMKEKGDIPEGYSVSREKKERFSLILESASTNQTSMYLCASSLSPDGIGWQYFGAGTRLSVL.

This chain's CDR3 is CSARRGVAGLTYEQYF. The CDR3 nucleotides are TGCAGTGCTAGAAGAGGCGTAGCGGGGCTGACCTACGAGCAGTACTTC. The chain joins TRBV20-1 to TRBJ2-7; 8 positions agree with TRBD2. In germline, CDR1 is DFQATT, CDR2 SNEGSKA (reference sequence). V lost 2 bases and J lost 2; bases outside the gene matches: 11. The CDR3 totals 16 residues.

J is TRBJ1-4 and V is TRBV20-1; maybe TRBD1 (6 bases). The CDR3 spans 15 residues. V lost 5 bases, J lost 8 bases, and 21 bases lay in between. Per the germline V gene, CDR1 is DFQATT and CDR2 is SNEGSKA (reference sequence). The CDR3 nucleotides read TGCAGTGCTTCGGCTACACAGGGTGGGTGGGAAAAACTGTTTTTT. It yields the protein CSASATQGGWEKLFF.

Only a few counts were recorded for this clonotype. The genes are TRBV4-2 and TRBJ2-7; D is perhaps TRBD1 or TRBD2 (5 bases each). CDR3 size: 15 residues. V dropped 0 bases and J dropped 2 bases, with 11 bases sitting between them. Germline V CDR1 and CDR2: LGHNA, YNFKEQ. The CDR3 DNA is TGTGCCAGCAGCCAAGAGGCCCGGGGACCCTACGAGCAGTACTTC. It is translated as CASSQEARGPYEQYF.

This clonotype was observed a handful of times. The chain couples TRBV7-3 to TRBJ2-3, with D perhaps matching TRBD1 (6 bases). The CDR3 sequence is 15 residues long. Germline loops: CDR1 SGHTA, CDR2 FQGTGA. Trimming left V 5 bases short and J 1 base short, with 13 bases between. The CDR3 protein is CASSPQGSGTDTQYF. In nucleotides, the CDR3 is TGTGCCAGCAGCCCACAGGGATCCGGCACAGATACGCAGTATTTT.

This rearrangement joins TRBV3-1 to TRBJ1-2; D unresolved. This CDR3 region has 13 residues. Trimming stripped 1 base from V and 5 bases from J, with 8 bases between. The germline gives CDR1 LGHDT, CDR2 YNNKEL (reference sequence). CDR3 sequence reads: CASSQGGGYGYTF. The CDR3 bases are TGTGCCAGCAGCCAAGGTGGTGGATATGGCTACACCTTC.

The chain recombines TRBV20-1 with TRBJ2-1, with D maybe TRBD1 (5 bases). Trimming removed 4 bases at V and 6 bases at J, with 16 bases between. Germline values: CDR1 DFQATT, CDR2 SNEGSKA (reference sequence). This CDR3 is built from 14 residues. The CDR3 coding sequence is TGCAGTGCTATAGTTACAGGTCCTGTCAATGAGCAGTTCTTC. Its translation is CSAIVTGPVNEQFF.

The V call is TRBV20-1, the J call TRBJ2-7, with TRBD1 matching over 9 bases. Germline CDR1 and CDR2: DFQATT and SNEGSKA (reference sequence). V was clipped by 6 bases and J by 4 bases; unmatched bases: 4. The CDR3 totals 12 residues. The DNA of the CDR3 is TGCAGTGCGGACAGGGGAGAGTACGAGCAGTACTTC. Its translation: CSADRGEYEQYF.

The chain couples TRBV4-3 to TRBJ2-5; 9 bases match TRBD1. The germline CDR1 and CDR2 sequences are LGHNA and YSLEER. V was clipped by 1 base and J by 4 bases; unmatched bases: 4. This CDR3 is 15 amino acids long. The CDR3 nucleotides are TGCGCCAGCAGCCAAGGTACAGGGGGCGGAGAGACCCAGTACTTC. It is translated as CASSQGTGGGETQYF.

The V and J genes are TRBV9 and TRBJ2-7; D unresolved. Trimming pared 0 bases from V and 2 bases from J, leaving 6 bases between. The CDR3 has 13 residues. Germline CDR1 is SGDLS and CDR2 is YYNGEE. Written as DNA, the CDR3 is TGTGCCAGCAGCGTAGGGGATACCTACGAGCAGTACTTC. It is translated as CASSVGDTYEQYF.